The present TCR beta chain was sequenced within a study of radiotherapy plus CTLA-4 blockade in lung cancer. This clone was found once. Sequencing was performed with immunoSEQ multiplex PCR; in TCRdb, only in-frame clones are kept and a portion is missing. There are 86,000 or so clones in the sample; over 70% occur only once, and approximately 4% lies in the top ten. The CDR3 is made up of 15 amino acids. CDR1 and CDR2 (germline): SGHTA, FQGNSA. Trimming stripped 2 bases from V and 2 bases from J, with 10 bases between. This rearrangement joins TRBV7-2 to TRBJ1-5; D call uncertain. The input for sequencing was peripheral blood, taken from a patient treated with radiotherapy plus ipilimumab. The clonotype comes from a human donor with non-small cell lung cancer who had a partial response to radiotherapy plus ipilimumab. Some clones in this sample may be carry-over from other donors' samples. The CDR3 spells CASSLPGRGNQPQHF. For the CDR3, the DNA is TGTGCCAGCAGCTTACCGGGGAGGGGCAATCAGCCCCAGCATTTT.